A selection of T cell receptor beta chains follows, all from one sample in a study of cytomegalovirus exposure and HLA in healthy donors. The assay was immunoSEQ multiplex PCR, and TCRdb's table has in-frame clones only and misses some. The sample lists roughly 140,000 clones; just over 85% were seen once. Sequencing was performed on PBMCs. The receptors originated from a woman between 18 and 29 years old in good health and CMV-seropositive. Both conserved end residues are part of each CDR3. D genes are given only for firm matches. Size is omitted from some rows. Given values are once, few, many or a class for expanded clones.

v_gene	j_gene	d_gene	len	abundance	CDR3nt	CDR3aa
TRBV27	TRBJ2-7	TRBD2	13	NA	TGTGCCAGCAGTAGCGGGATTAGGTACGAGCAGTACTTC	CASSSGIRYEQYF
TRBV5-6	TRBJ1-2	NA	14	NA	TGTGCCAGCAGCTTGGGAAGGAGTAACTATGGCTACACCTTC	CASSLGRSNYGYTF
TRBV7-8	TRBJ1-3	NA	15	once	TGTGCCAGCAGCTCGAAGACAGGCCTAAGAGACACCATATATTTT	CASSSKTGLRDTIYF
TRBV5-1	TRBJ2-3	NA	14	NA	TGCGCCAGCAGCCCAGGACACTACACAGATACGCAGTATTTT	CASSPGHYTDTQYF
TRBV6-5	TRBJ2-2	TRBD1	15	NA	TGTGCCAGCAAGAAGGACAGGGTAAACACCGGGGAGCTGTTTTTT	CASKKDRVNTGELFF
TRBV1	TRBJ1-6	NA	17	once	TGCACCAGCAGCCAAGAGATCGGGACAGGATCTAATTCACCCCTCCACTTT	CTSSQEIGTGSNSPLHF
TRBV6-5	TRBJ2-3	NA	13	NA	TGTGCCAGCAGGACAGGTGTAGCAGATACGCAGTATTTT	CASRTGVADTQYF
TRBV9	TRBJ1-6	TRBD1	20	NA	TGTGCCAGCAGCGTAGGTAGGACAGGGGGCGGAAGAAGACACTATTCACCCCTCCACTTT	CASSVGRTGGGRRHYSPLHF
TRBV7-6	TRBJ2-1	NA	14	NA	TGTGCCAGCAGCTTAGCCGGGAGTATCAATGAGCAGTTCTTC	CASSLAGSINEQFF
TRBV29-1	TRBJ1-1	TRBD1	13	NA	TGCAGCGTGGGGACAGGGGTAAACACTGAAGCTTTCTTT	CSVGTGVNTEAFF
TRBV15	TRBJ2-5	NA	14	NA	TGTGCCACCAGCAGAGGGGGAGCTGAAGAGACCCAGTACTTC	CATSRGGAEETQYF
TRBV4-1	TRBJ2-5	NA	15	NA	TGCGCCAGCAGCCAAGAAGAGGGATTTGGAGAGACCCAGTACTTC	CASSQEEGFGETQYF
TRBV5-1	TRBJ1-1	NA	14	NA	TGCGCCAGCAGCTTGGACAGACCGAACACTGAAGCTTTCTTT	CASSLDRPNTEAFF
TRBV7-8	TRBJ2-1	TRBD1	17	NA	TGTGCCAGCAGCTTAGAAACAGGGGTGGGCTCCTACAATGAGCAGTTCTTC	CASSLETGVGSYNEQFF
TRBV28	TRBJ1-1	NA	11	NA	TGTGCCAGCAGTTTATTCTCTGAAGCTTTCTTT	CASSLFSEAFF
TRBV28	TRBJ1-3	NA	14	NA	TGTGCCAGCAGCCGTAGCTTCTCTGGAAACACCATATATTTT	CASSRSFSGNTIYF
TRBV27	TRBJ1-4	NA	13	NA	TGTGCCAGCAGTAACAGGGTTAGAGAAAAACTGTTTTTT	CASSNRVREKLFF
TRBV4-3	TRBJ2-5	NA	15	NA	TGCGCCAGCAGCCAAGATGGGCTAGCGCCGCTGGCCCAGTACTTC	CASSQDGLAPLAQYF
TRBV5-4	TRBJ2-1	TRBD2	15	NA	TGTGCCAGCAGCTCAAGCGGGGACGCTTACAATGAGCAGTTCTTC	CASSSSGDAYNEQFF
TRBV6-5	TRBJ1-2	NA	14	NA	TGTGCCAGCAGTGCAAATGGAGCGAACTATGGCTACACCTTC	CASSANGANYGYTF
TRBV4-1	TRBJ2-1	TRBD2	16	NA	TGCGCCAGCAGCCACCACCTAGCGGGGGGGTACAATGAGCAGTTCTTC	CASSHHLAGGYNEQFF
TRBV4-3	TRBJ1-1	NA	15	once	TGCGCCAGCAGCCAAGATGCGGGGTACAACACTGAAGCTTTCTTT	CASSQDAGYNTEAFF
TRBV28	TRBJ1-1	NA	13	NA	TGTGCCAGCAGTTTATTATATAGGGGCAAAGCTTTCTTT	CASSLLYRGKAFF
TRBV28	TRBJ1-5	TRBD1	16	NA	TGTGCCAGCAGTGGGCAAAAGACAGGGTTCGGTCAGCCCCAGCATTTT	CASSGQKTGFGQPQHF
TRBV18	TRBJ1-2	NA	15	NA	TGTGCCAGCTCACCAAGGACGGGTGCGGGGAATGGCTACACCTTC	CASSPRTGAGNGYTF
TRBV2	TRBJ2-3	NA	13	NA	TGTGCCAGCAGGAACTCTATCACAGATACGCAGTATTTT	CASRNSITDTQYF
TRBV28	TRBJ1-6	NA	15	NA	TGTGCCAGCAGTACAACACCCGGGTCGGGAGTCCCCCTCCACTTT	CASSTTPGSGVPLHF
TRBV29-1	TRBJ2-3	NA	11	NA	TGCAGCCTCAGGGTGGCAGATACGCAGTATTTT	CSLRVADTQYF
TRBV4-1	TRBJ2-2	NA	16	NA	TGCGCCAGCAGCCAAGAGTCCGCAGGGTTAACCGGGGAGCTGTTTTTT	CASSQESAGLTGELFF
TRBV13	TRBJ2-3	TRBD2	15	NA	TGTGCCAGCAGCTTAACAAGCGGGAGGTATCATACGCAGTATTTT	CASSLTSGRYHTQYF
TRBV7-2	TRBJ1-1	NA	15	NA	TGTGCCAGCAGCTTAGCCGGGGGTGACGGGACTGAAGCTTTCTTT	CASSLAGGDGTEAFF
TRBV7-3	TRBJ2-5	NA	14	NA	TGTGCCAGCAGCTTACAGGGGGGACTCGAGACCCAGTACTTC	CASSLQGGLETQYF
TRBV7-9	TRBJ1-2	NA	14	NA	TGTGCCAGCAGCCCCACGTTAGAACCTTATGGCTACACCTTC	CASSPTLEPYGYTF
TRBV28	TRBJ2-7	NA	14	NA	TGTGCCAGCACTCCTAGGATCCCGCCCTACGAGCAGTACTTC	CASTPRIPPYEQYF
TRBV5-5	TRBJ1-2	NA	15	NA	TGTGCCAGCAGCTTGGCCCCGACAGGCCACTATGGCTACACCTTC	CASSLAPTGHYGYTF
TRBV19	TRBJ1-6	NA	17	NA	TGTGCCAGTAGTATAGGCCACGCGAGCTCCTATAATTCACCCCTCCACTTT	CASSIGHASSYNSPLHF
TRBV9	TRBJ2-1	TRBD2	15	NA	TGTGCCAGCAGTTCAAGCGGGGGGGCCGAGAATGAGCAGTTCTTC	CASSSSGGAENEQFF
TRBV19	TRBJ2-7	NA	14	NA	TGTGCCAGTAGTATAGTGAGACAAGACTACGAGCAGTACTTC	CASSIVRQDYEQYF
TRBV6-1	TRBJ1-4	NA	14	NA	TGTGCCAGCAGACCAACCCCGGAGGCAGAAAAACTGTTTTTT	CASRPTPEAEKLFF
TRBV9	TRBJ1-1	NA	16	NA	TGTGCCAGCAGCGTAGGGGGCAGGGTGGGGAACACTGAAGCTTTCTTT	CASSVGGRVGNTEAFF
TRBV9	TRBJ2-7	TRBD2	14	NA	TGTGCCAGCAGCGCCGCGGGAGAGAATTACGAGCAGTACTTC	CASSAAGENYEQYF
TRBV9	TRBJ2-3	NA	15	NA	TGTGCCAGCAGCGTAGCGCGCGGGTACACAGATACGCAGTATTTT	CASSVARGYTDTQYF
TRBV28	TRBJ2-5	TRBD1	15	NA	TGTGCCAGCACCTTGGCGGCAGGGGGCGGAGAGACCCAGTACTTC	CASTLAAGGGETQYF
TRBV6-5	TRBJ2-7	NA	15	NA	TGTGCCAGCAGCTACGACCGACACCCCCACTACGAGCAGTACTTC	CASSYDRHPHYEQYF
TRBV28	TRBJ1-1	TRBD1	17	NA	TGTGCCAGCAGTGACGTGGACAGGGTGGGAATCCTGGCTGAAGCTTTCTTT	CASSDVDRVGILAEAFF
TRBV6-1	TRBJ1-5	NA	15	few	TGTGCCAGCAGTGAAGCGGTAAGGGGCCATCAGCCCCAGCATTTT	CASSEAVRGHQPQHF